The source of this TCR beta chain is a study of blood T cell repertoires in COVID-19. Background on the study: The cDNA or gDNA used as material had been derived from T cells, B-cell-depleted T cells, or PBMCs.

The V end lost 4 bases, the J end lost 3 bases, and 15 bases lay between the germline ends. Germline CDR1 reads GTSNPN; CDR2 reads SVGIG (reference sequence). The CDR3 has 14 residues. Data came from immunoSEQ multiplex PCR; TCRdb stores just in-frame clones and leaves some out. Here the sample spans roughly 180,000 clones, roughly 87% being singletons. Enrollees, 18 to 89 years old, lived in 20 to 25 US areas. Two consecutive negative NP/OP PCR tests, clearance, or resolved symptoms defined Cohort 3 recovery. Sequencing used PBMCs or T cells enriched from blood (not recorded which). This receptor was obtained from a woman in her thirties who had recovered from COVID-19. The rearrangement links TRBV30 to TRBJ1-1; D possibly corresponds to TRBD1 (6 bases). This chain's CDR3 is CAWNVNYRDTEAFF. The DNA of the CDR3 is TGTGCCTGGAATGTCAACTACAGGGACACTGAAGCTTTCTTT.